The 3 T cell receptor beta chains in this list originate from one sample, sequenced in a study of cytomegalovirus exposure and HLA in healthy donors. PCR used 60 Vbeta primers and 13 Jbeta primers. The protocol was immunoSEQ multiplex PCR, while the TCRdb copy is restricted to in-frame clones and leaves out a portion. The sample lists approximately 220,000 clones; 80% to 85% were seen once. Sequenced sample: PBMCs. The source of these receptors is a boy aged 2 to 10 in good health and CMV-seronegative.

V usage is TRBV2 and J usage is TRBJ2-3, with 15 bases that match TRBD2. The germline V gene has CDR1 SNHLY and CDR2 FYNNEI. CDR3 length equals 17 residues. Trimming at V came to 9 bases and at J to 3 bases, leaving 10 bases not matched to a gene. CDR3 in DNA: TGTGCCAGTCCCGGACTAGCGGGGGGGCCGCGAACAGATACGCAGTATTTT. It is translated as CASPGLAGGPRTDTQYF.

This clone was counted a few times. The rearrangement joins TRBV5-6 to TRBJ2-7, with 10 nucleotides matching TRBD2. Per germline, CDR1 SGHDT and CDR2 YYEEEE. The V and J ends lost 4 bases and 1 base, in that order; junction bases with no gene match: 2. The CDR3 sequence is 14 residues long. CDR3 residues: CASSRTSGSYEQYF. Here the CDR3 DNA reads TGTGCCAGCAGCAGGACTAGCGGTTCCTACGAGCAGTACTTC.

The V call is TRBV7-2, the J call TRBJ2-5; 10 positions agree with TRBD2. V gave up 0 bases and J gave up 5 bases; unmatched junction bases: 6. This CDR3 region has 16 residues. Looked up from germline, CDR1 is SGHTA and CDR2 is FQGNSA. The CDR3 loop reads CASSLAGRSGRETQYF. For the CDR3, the DNA is TGTGCCAGCAGCTTAGCAGGGCGTAGCGGGAGGGAGACCCAGTACTTC.